Presented here are 32 T cell receptor beta chains from one specimen sequenced in a study of cytomegalovirus exposure and HLA in healthy donors. The PCR made use of 60 Vbeta and 13 Jbeta primers. Clones were read by immunoSEQ multiplex PCR, and TCRdb kept only the in-frame ones, dropping some. The table shows over 150,000 clones, with 85% occurring only once. The specimen sequenced was PBMCs. These TCRs come from a boy aged 2 to 10 in good health and CMV-seronegative.

The V call is TRBV6-1, the J call TRBJ2-7; D ambiguous. The CDR3 covers 13 residues. V was cut by 1 base and J by 5 bases, with 9 bases left in between. Looked up from germline, CDR1 is MNHNS and CDR2 is SASEGT. The CDR3 DNA reads as TGTGCCAGCAGTGAAGACCGCCAGGACGAGCAGTACTTC. This translates into CASSEDRQDEQYF.

The chain links TRBV5-4 to TRBJ1-4; 8 nucleotides agree with TRBD1. V shed 3 bases and J 7 bases; nucleotides not matched to a gene: 14. The CDR3 contains 17 residues. In germline, CDR1 is SGHNT, CDR2 YYREEE (reference sequence). The CDR3 here is CASSWTHQGAGGEKLFF. DNA for the CDR3: TGTGCCAGCAGCTGGACCCACCAGGGGGCAGGGGGTGAAAAACTGTTTTTT. The variable domain in full, completed from reference TRBV5-4 and TRBJ1-4, reads ETGVTQSPTHLIKTRGQQVTLRCSSQSGHNTVSWYQQALGQGPQFIFQYYREEENGRGNFPPRFSGLQFPNYSSELNVNALELDDSALYLCASSWTHQGAGGEKLFFGSGTQLSVL.

This sequence joins TRBV15 and TRBJ1-6; D is perhaps TRBD1 (5 bases). Looked up from germline, CDR1 is LNHNV and CDR2 is YYDKDF (reference sequence). The CDR3 runs to 13 residues. Trimming removed 6 bases from V and 6 bases from J, with 9 bases in between. CDR3 amino acids: CATREGVNSPLHF. The CDR3 DNA reads TGTGCCACCAGGGAAGGGGTTAATTCACCCCTCCACTTT.

The rearrangement joins TRBV5-4 to TRBJ2-5; 9 bases match TRBD1. CDR1 is SGHNT and CDR2 is YYREEE in the germline V gene (reference sequence). This CDR3 comprises 15 residues. V lost 1 base, J lost 3 bases, and 4 bases stayed unmatched. CDR3 nucleotide sequence: TGTGCCAGCAGCTTGCCGGGACAGGGCGAAGAGACCCAGTACTTC. It specifies CASSLPGQGEETQYF. The whole variable domain, remainder taken from reference TRBV5-4 and TRBJ2-5, is ETGVTQSPTHLIKTRGQQVTLRCSSQSGHNTVSWYQQALGQGPQFIFQYYREEENGRGNFPPRFSGLQFPNYSSELNVNALELDDSALYLCASSLPGQGEETQYFGPGTRLLVL.

The chain uses TRBV29-1 and TRBJ2-7; perhaps TRBD2 as D (5 bases). The CDR3 contains 14 residues. V lost 4 bases to trimming and J lost 1 base, with 14 bases between them. The germline CDR1 and CDR2 sequences are SQVTM and ANQGSEA. CDR3 amino acids: CSVVRVSPSYEQYF. The CDR3, as DNA: TGCAGCGTTGTGAGGGTTAGCCCTTCCTACGAGCAGTACTTC.

The chain links TRBV10-1 to TRBJ2-1; 7 bases line up with TRBD2. Looked up from germline, CDR1 is WNHNN and CDR2 is SYGVQD (reference sequence). The ends lost 6 bases at V and 0 bases at J; junction bases unmatched: 11. The CDR3 extends over 17 amino acids. The CDR3 loop is CASSGWGGATSYNEQFF. CDR3 DNA: TGCGCCAGCAGCGGTTGGGGGGGAGCAACCTCCTACAATGAGCAGTTCTTC.

The V and J genes are TRBV7-8 and TRBJ2-5, with 13 bases identical to TRBD2. Germline CDR1 reads SGHVS; CDR2 reads FQNEAQ. The ends lost 3 bases at V and 1 base at J; junction bases unmatched: 5. The CDR3 consists of 17 residues. The CDR3 DNA sequence: TGTGCCAGCAGCTTCAAGACTAGCGGGGGGTTCCAAGAGACCCAGTACTTC. This encodes CASSFKTSGGFQETQYF.

The rearrangement links TRBV11-3 to TRBJ2-3; 7 bases line up with TRBD2. The germline CDR1 and CDR2 sequences are SGHNT and YENEEA. The CDR3 totals 15 residues. V lost 7 bases and J lost 2; bases outside the gene matches: 9. The DNA for the CDR3 is TGTGCCAGCAAGCGGGACCCTTCACTCACAGATACGCAGTATTTT. Translation: CASKRDPSLTDTQYF.

This clone was found once. The chain couples TRBV27 to TRBJ2-3; D uncertain. The CDR3 runs to 13 residues. CDR1 is MNHEY, CDR2 SMNVEV, per germline (reference sequence). With 3 bases removed from V and 5 bases from J, the gap between germline ends came to 9 bases. In nucleotides, the CDR3 is TGTGCCAGCAGTTTCTCGCGTAGAGATACGCAGTATTTT. Translated: CASSFSRRDTQYF.

V is TRBV6-1 and J is TRBJ1-2; a weak D match, TRBD1 (5 bases). This CDR3 contains 13 residues. With 3 bases removed from V and 2 bases from J, the gap between germline ends came to 7 bases. Looked up from germline, CDR1 is MNHNS and CDR2 is SASEGT. Written as DNA, the CDR3 is TGTGCCAGCAGTGACGACAGAAACTATGGCTACACCTTC. Amino acids: CASSDDRNYGYTF.

The V gene is TRBV2, the J gene TRBJ2-1, with D perhaps TRBD2 (6 bases). CDR3 size: 15 residues. Germline values: CDR1 SNHLY, CDR2 FYNNEI. Deletions cut 6 bases from V and 1 base from J, with 13 bases between. DNA of the CDR3: TGTGCCAGCAGGCCTAGACTAGGGTCCTACAATGAGCAGTTCTTC. It specifies CASRPRLGSYNEQFF.

The CDR3 region is CASSLDEVTEAFF. CDR3 sequence (DNA): TGTGCCAGCAGCTTGGACGAGGTCACTGAAGCTTTCTTT. This chain joins TRBV5-4 and TRBJ1-1; unclear D gene. Trimming removed 0 bases from V and 4 bases from J, with 7 bases in between. CDR1 SGHNT and CDR2 YYREEE come from the germline V gene (reference sequence). The length of the CDR3 is 13 residues. Together with reference TRBV5-4 and TRBJ1-1, the CDR3 gives the full variable domain: ETGVTQSPTHLIKTRGQQVTLRCSSQSGHNTVSWYQQALGQGPQFIFQYYREEENGRGNFPPRFSGLQFPNYSSELNVNALELDDSALYLCASSLDEVTEAFFGQGTRLTVV.

The gene calls are TRBV5-6 and TRBJ2-1; 13 bases fit TRBD2. This CDR3 is built from 17 residues. Germline V gives CDR1 SGHDT, CDR2 YYEEEE. Germline trimming cut 4 bases from V and 5 bases from J; bases unmatched to any gene: 9. The CDR3 protein is CASSPLLAGGSNNEQFF. The CDR3 region has the DNA TGTGCCAGCAGCCCCCTACTAGCGGGAGGGTCCAACAATGAGCAGTTCTTC.

CDR3: CAWSVRGGTDTQYF. CDR3 coding DNA: TGTGCCTGGAGTGTACGGGGGGGCACAGATACGCAGTATTTT. The rearrangement uses TRBV30 and TRBJ2-3, with TRBD2 matching over 7 bases. Losses at the gene ends were 0 bases for V and 1 base for J; bases not matched to a gene: 1. The germline CDR1 and CDR2 sequences are GTSNPN and SVGIG (reference sequence). The CDR3 totals 14 residues. The full variable domain, with the rest looked up from reference TRBV30 and TRBJ2-3, is SQTIHQWPATLVQPVGSPLSLECTVEGTSNPNLYWYRQAAGRGLQLLFYSVGIGQISSEVPQNLSASRPQDRQFILSSKKLLLSDSGFYLCAWSVRGGTDTQYFGPGTRLTVL.

V and J are TRBV28 and TRBJ2-7; 7 nucleotides line up with TRBD1. In germline, CDR1 is MDHEN, CDR2 SYDVKM. This CDR3 contains 14 residues. V trimming: 2 bases; J trimming: 7 bases; junction bases outside the gene matches: 8. The CDR3, as DNA: TGTGCCAGCAGTTTAAGAGACAGGGTTCTTGAGCAGTACGTC. Its translation: CASSLRDRVLEQYV.

V is TRBV30 and J is TRBJ1-5; TRBD1 agrees at 9 bases. The CDR3 loop spans 16 amino acids. V trimming: 2 bases; J trimming: 1 base; junction bases outside the gene matches: 6. Germline lookup yields CDR1 GTSNPN and CDR2 SVGIG (reference sequence). The CDR3, as DNA: TGTGCCTGGAGTCCAGGGACAGGGAAGAGCAATCAGCCCCAGCATTTT. Its protein is CAWSPGTGKSNQPQHF.

The V gene is TRBV5-6, the J gene TRBJ2-3, with 7 positions matching TRBD2. J gave up 6 bases and V 2 bases, and 0 bases lay outside the gene matches. The CDR3 contains 12 residues. Per the germline V gene, CDR1 is SGHDT and CDR2 is YYEEEE. This CDR3 is CASSFGGDTQYF. CDR3 DNA: TGTGCCAGCAGCTTCGGGGGGGATACGCAGTATTTT.

V is TRBV28 and J is TRBJ2-6; TRBD1 agrees at 8 bases. Trimming took 6 bases from V and 4 from J; bases not matched to a gene: 14. The length of the CDR3 is 18 residues. CDR1 is MDHEN and CDR2 is SYDVKM in the germline V gene. DNA of the CDR3: TGTGCCAGCAGCCTTAATCTGAGGACAGGGCCCGGGGCCAACGTCCTGACTTTC. This translates into CASSLNLRTGPGANVLTF.

This clone has only a few counts. The germline gene is not matched at one end of the junction; a read error may be the cause. The V and J genes are TRBV11-2 and TRBJ2-7; 10 bases align to TRBD2. Germline V lookup: CDR1 SGHAT, CDR2 FQNNGV. This CDR3 has 14 residues. The CDR3 here is CASRLAGGTYEQYF. DNA for the CDR3: TGTGCCAGCAGGTTAGCGGGAGGTACCTACGAGCAGTACTTC.

The chain is built from TRBV4-1 and TRBJ2-1; no clear D. The CDR3 spans 16 residues. Germline lookup yields CDR1 MGHRA and CDR2 YSYEKL. V lost 0 bases and J lost 3, with 12 bases in between. CDR3 protein: CASSQDRTFSYNEQFF. The CDR3 DNA follows: TGCGCCAGCAGCCAAGATCGAACCTTCAGCTACAATGAGCAGTTCTTC.

The chain links TRBV2 to TRBJ1-5; maybe TRBD1 (6 bases). Deletions cut 6 bases from V and 2 bases from J, with 11 bases between. This CDR3 is built from 14 residues. Germline lookup yields CDR1 SNHLY and CDR2 FYNNEI. The CDR3 DNA sequence: TGTGCCAGCAGGTACAGGGAAGGCAATCAGCCCCAGCATTTT. It specifies CASRYREGNQPQHF.

V gene TRBV19 combines with J gene TRBJ2-2; TRBD1 is a possible D gene (6 bases). Germline lookup yields CDR1 LNHDA and CDR2 SQIVND (reference sequence). This CDR3 is 14 amino acids long. V shed 4 bases and J shed 4 bases, with 10 bases lying between them. CDR3 sequence reads: CASSTTGSTGELFF. The CDR3 DNA reads TGTGCCAGTAGTACGACAGGTAGCACCGGGGAGCTGTTTTTT.

The J gene is TRBJ2-1, the V gene TRBV27; 7 bases match TRBD2. Trimming removed 0 bases from V and 5 bases from J; junction bases left unmatched: 7. This CDR3 spans 16 amino acids. Germline assignment: CDR1 MNHEY and CDR2 SMNVEV (reference sequence). The CDR3 is CASSLSTGGPNNEQFF. CDR3 nucleotides: TGTGCCAGCAGTTTATCGACGGGGGGTCCTAACAATGAGCAGTTCTTC.

The chain is built from TRBV6-1 and TRBJ2-5; TRBD2 aligns across 12 bases. Losses at the gene ends were 1 base for V and 4 bases for J; bases not matched to a gene: 10. The CDR3 spans 18 residues. The germline gives CDR1 MNHNS, CDR2 SASEGT. The DNA for the CDR3 is TGTGCCAGCAGTGAAGGTTCTAGCGGGAGGGCAGCCATAGAGACCCAGTACTTC. Translation: CASSEGSSGRAAIETQYF.

The chain is built from TRBV19 and TRBJ2-3; 7 bases are a match to TRBD1. V shed 5 bases and J 4 bases; nucleotides not matched to a gene: 6. In germline, CDR1 is LNHDA, CDR2 SQIVND (reference sequence). The CDR3 spans 14 residues. The CDR3 protein is CASSFRQGSDTQYF. The DNA for the CDR3 is TGTGCCAGTAGTTTCCGACAGGGTTCAGATACGCAGTATTTT.

The chain joins TRBV2 to TRBJ2-3; 8 bases fit TRBD1. Germline CDR1 reads SNHLY; CDR2 reads FYNNEI. The CDR3 runs to 14 residues. V shed 5 bases and J 5 bases; nucleotides not matched to a gene: 6. The CDR3 spells CASSSGQVKDTQYF. The CDR3 coding sequence is TGTGCCAGCAGTTCGGGACAGGTGAAAGATACGCAGTATTTT. The full variable domain, completed using reference TRBV2 and TRBJ2-3, is EPEVTQTPSHQVTQMGQEVILRCVPISNHLYFYWYRQILGQKVEFLVSFYNNEISEKSEIFDDQFSVERPDGSNFTLKIRSTKLEDSAMYFCASSSGQVKDTQYFGPGTRLTVL.

This chain uses TRBV5-1 with TRBJ2-3; TRBD1 matches 7 bases. The germline V gene encodes CDR1 SGHRS and CDR2 YFSETQ. Unmatched junction bases numbered 6, after V lost 5 bases and J lost 0 bases. This CDR3 has 15 amino acids. CDR3 sequence: CASSRDSTSTDTQYF. The DNA of the CDR3 is TGCGCCAGCAGTCGGGACAGCACTAGCACAGATACGCAGTATTTT. Variable domain in full (rest from reference TRBV5-1 and TRBJ2-3): KAGVTQTPRYLIKTRGQQVTLSCSPISGHRSVSWYQQTPGQGLQFLFEYFSETQRNKGNFPGRFSGRQFSNSRSEMNVSTLELGDSALYLCASSRDSTSTDTQYFGPGTRLTVL.

This clone was detected only once. CDR3 sequence: CASSLDGESGEKLFF. CDR3 nucleotides: TGCGCCAGCAGCTTGGACGGGGAGAGTGGTGAAAAACTGTTTTTT. The chain links TRBV5-1 to TRBJ1-4; the D is unclear. Germline lookup yields CDR1 SGHRS and CDR2 YFSETQ. Trimming shortened V by 0 bases and J by 7 bases, and 13 bases separated the two germline ends. This CDR3 is built from 15 residues.

The chain combines TRBV11-2 with TRBJ2-7, with D maybe TRBD1 (6 bases). The CDR3 sequence is 14 residues long. Trimming shortened V by 5 bases and J by 0 bases, and 11 bases separated the two germline ends. Germline V CDR1 and CDR2: SGHAT, FQNNGV. The CDR3 region has the DNA TGTGCCAGCAGCCCCGACAGGTCCTCCTACGAGCAGTACGTC. Its translation is CASSPDRSSYEQYV.

This chain uses TRBV6-5 with TRBJ2-5, with 11 positions matching TRBD1. J was trimmed by 5 bases and V by 5 bases; bases with no gene match: 7. The CDR3 consists of 15 residues. Germline V gene data show CDR1 as MNHEY and CDR2 as SVGAGI. The CDR3 sequence is CASSPGQGDRETQYF. The CDR3 DNA follows: TGTGCCAGCAGTCCGGGACAGGGGGATCGGGAGACCCAGTACTTC.

This chain connects TRBV19 to TRBJ1-1; D remains unclear. With 4 bases removed from V and 2 bases from J, the gap between germline ends came to 8 bases. Germline V gene data show CDR1 as LNHDA and CDR2 as SQIVND (reference sequence). The CDR3 is 13 residues long. The CDR3 DNA is TGTGCCAGTAGTAGGTCGGTTAACACTGAAGCTTTCTTT. This gives the protein CASSRSVNTEAFF.

CDR3 loop: CASSVGLDPKGNQPQHF. The CDR3 coding sequence is TGTGCCAGCAGTGTGGGACTCGACCCCAAGGGCAATCAGCCCCAGCATTTT. This chain uses TRBV6-1 with TRBJ1-5; a weak D match, TRBD1 (5 bases). The V end was cut by 4 bases, the J end by 2 bases, with 18 bases between. CDR1 is MNHNS, CDR2 SASEGT, per germline. The CDR3 is made up of 17 amino acids.